This entry lists 7 T cell receptor beta chains sequenced from one sample in a study of post-analysis software for immune sequencing data. The antigens for these receptors are not known. Tagging with unique molecular identifiers was a feature of the TCR beta cDNA libraries. Via MiXCR, TCRdb re-called the PCR reads, giving one row per CDR3 protein. The sample includes about 770,000 distinct CDR3 sequences, just over 45% seen only once; the top ten take approximately 4.4%. Study results and limitations: TRBV5-6, TRBV5-1 and TRBV20-1 were among several TRBV segments more frequent in patients than controls.

Specimen: blood. The receptor source for this set is a girl aged 5-17 years with multiple sclerosis.

This clonotype was seen repeatedly, ten times or more. The genes are TRBV11-1 and TRBJ2-1, with D possibly matching TRBD2 (6 bases). V lost 5 bases and J 3 bases, leaving 8 bases between the germline ends. Germline CDR1 SGHAT, CDR2 FQDESV (reference sequence). The CDR3 is made up of 13 amino acids. The CDR3 protein is CASSPGLYNEQFF. CDR3 in DNA: TGTGCCAGCAGCCCGGGACTCTACAATGAGCAGTTCTTC.

CDR3 in DNA: TGCGCCAGCAGCCAAGCTTTAGGAGGCGATTCACCCCTCCACTTT. This translates into CASSQALGGDSPLHF. The chain links TRBV4-1 to TRBJ1-6; D not resolved. Germline values: CDR1 MGHRA, CDR2 YSYEKL. CDR3 length: 15 residues. The V end was cut by 1 base, the J end by 8 bases, with 12 bases between.

J is TRBJ1-5 and V is TRBV5-1, with D tentatively TRBD1 (6 bases). Trimming pared 4 bases from V and 15 bases from J, leaving 20 bases between. Germline V gives CDR1 SGHRS, CDR2 YFSETQ. The CDR3 length is 13 residues. CDR3 loop: CASSPYRQARRHF. Here the CDR3 DNA reads TGCGCCAGCAGCCCTTACCGACAGGCCCGCCGGCATTTT. Complete variable domain (other parts from reference TRBV5-1 and TRBJ1-5): KAGVTQTPRYLIKTRGQQVTLSCSPISGHRSVSWYQQTPGQGLQFLFEYFSETQRNKGNFPGRFSGRQFSNSRSEMNVSTLELGDSALYLCASSPYRQARRHFGDGTRLSIL.

This clonotype was counted only a few times. This chain links TRBV12-3 or TRBV12-4 with TRBJ1-4; the D gene is possibly TRBD1 (5 bases). The CDR3 length is 15 residues. Trimming shortened V by 5 bases and J by 2 bases, and 12 bases separated the two germline ends. Written as DNA, the CDR3 is TGTGCCAGCAGTAAATACGGGGCGACTAATGAAAAACTGTTTTTT. Its protein product is CASSKYGATNEKLFF.

The chain recombines TRBV7-9 with TRBJ2-1, with D unresolved. V was pared by 9 bases and J by 4 bases, with 13 bases between. The CDR3 contains 13 residues. Germline V lookup: CDR1 SEHNR, CDR2 FQNEAQ (reference sequence). The CDR3 DNA reads as TGTGCCAGTGGCGTCAACCCGTACAATGAGCAGTTCTTC. Translated, it gives CASGVNPYNEQFF. Full variable domain (remainder filled in from reference TRBV7-9 and TRBJ2-1): DTGVSQNPRHKITKRGQNVTFRCDPISEHNRLYWYRQTLGQGPEFLTYFQNEAQLEKSRLLSDRFSAERPKGSFSTLEIQRTEQGDSAMYLCASGVNPYNEQFFGPGTRLTVL.

This chain links TRBV20-1 with TRBJ2-7; 9 bases are a match to TRBD2. The V segment lost 5 bases and the J segment 4 bases; nucleotides outside the gene matches: 6. The germline V gene has CDR1 DFQATT and CDR2 SNEGSKA (reference sequence). CDR3 size: 13 residues. The CDR3 loop reads CSALSGRLYEQYF. DNA of the CDR3: TGCAGTGCTTTAAGCGGGAGGCTATACGAGCAGTACTTC.

This clonotype was seen a few times. The genes are TRBV12-3 or TRBV12-4 and TRBJ2-5; D might be TRBD1 (6 bases). The CDR3 runs 11 residues. The V end lost 6 bases, the J end lost 6 bases, and 8 bases lay between the germline ends. DNA for the CDR3: TGTGCCAGCAGCCAGGGGAAGACCCAGTACTTC. The encoded protein is CASSQGKTQYF.